This T cell receptor (beta chain) is from a study of pediatric ulcerative colitis. Findings and caveats of the study: Ulcerative colitis patients shared more blood-rectal clones than controls.

Up to 500,000 reads were sequenced per sample. The protocol was immunoSEQ multiplex PCR, while the TCRdb copy is restricted to in-frame clones and leaves out a portion. The data hold under 70,000 clones, with about nine tenths observed a single time. Worth noting for this clone: No antigen is known for it.

At colonoscopy, a blood sample was also collected. This receptor was identified in a boy aged 5-17 years who was a control in a study of pediatric ulcerative colitis. Input material: blood.

CDR3 DNA sequence: TGCGCCAGCAGCCAAGGAGCAAGCGGGAGTGTGGATACGCAGTATTTT. It encodes CASSQGASGSVDTQYF. The chain is built from TRBV4-1 and TRBJ2-3; TRBD2 matches 8 bases. V lost 1 base to trimming and J lost 6 bases; unmatched junction nucleotides: 9. The germline CDR1 and CDR2 sequences are MGHRA and YSYEKL. The length of the CDR3 is 16 residues.